The present TCR beta chain was sequenced within a study of blood T cell repertoires in COVID-19. Background on the study: COVID-19 samples, acute and convalescent, were from the United States, Italy and Spain.

The CDR3 is 17 residues long. Germline V gene data show CDR1 as SGHVS and CDR2 as FQNEAQ. V shed 4 bases and J shed 1 base, with 17 bases lying between them. Authors' methods: Nucleated cell counts were estimated from reference gene primer amplification. Clones were read by immunoSEQ multiplex PCR, and TCRdb kept only the in-frame ones, dropping some. V, J and clone size are taken as reported in that table, and D and trimming were inferred from the DNA itself. The sample has nearly 15,000 clones, 70% to 80% seen once; the top ten hold approximately 15%. Material: peripheral blood. The TCR sequence derives from a man aged 60 to 69 with acute or convalescent COVID-19. This chain connects TRBV7-8 to TRBJ2-1, with D possibly matching TRBD2 (6 bases). As DNA, the CDR3 is TGTGCCAGCAGCTCACGAGGCTTCGCGGGATCCTACAATGAGCAGTTCTTC. This gives the protein CASSSRGFAGSYNEQFF.